This T cell receptor beta chain derives from a study of OX40 agonist ivuxolimab in advanced cancers. Study overall: Mean age about 60 years, range about 20 to 90; around 80% male. Partial response was recorded in three patients: one hepatocellular carcinoma and two cutaneous melanoma cases.

A remark on this clone: Its specificity is not known.

TCRdb keeps only in-frame clones here, not all; method: immunoSEQ multiplex PCR. The table has tens of thousands of clones, 92% seen once. J lost 3 bases, V lost 5 bases, and 2 bases had no gene match. The V gene's germline CDR1 is SGHRS and CDR2 YFSETQ. The CDR3 consists of 12 residues. Study-wide results and limits: On average, CD8+ T cells showed a greater number of expanded clones than CD4+.

J is TRBJ2-7 and V is TRBV5-1; 7 bases are a match to TRBD1. The specimen comprised CD4+ or CD8+ T cells sorted from blood, sampled in a trial of the OX40 agonist ivuxolimab. The clonotype comes from an adult with an advanced solid tumor such as melanoma, head and neck, liver or kidney cancer. CDR3: CASRGDSYEQYF. CDR3 sequence (DNA): TGCGCCAGCAGGGGGGACAGCTACGAGCAGTACTTC.